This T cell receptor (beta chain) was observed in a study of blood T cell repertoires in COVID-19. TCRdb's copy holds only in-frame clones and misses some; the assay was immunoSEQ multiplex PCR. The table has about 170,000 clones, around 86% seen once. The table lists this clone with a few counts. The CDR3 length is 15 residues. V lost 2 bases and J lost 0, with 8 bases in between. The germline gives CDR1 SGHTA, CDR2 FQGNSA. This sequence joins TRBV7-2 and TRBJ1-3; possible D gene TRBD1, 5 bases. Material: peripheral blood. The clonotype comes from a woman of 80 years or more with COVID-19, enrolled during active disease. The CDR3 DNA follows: TGTGCCAGCAGCTTAATGGGGGGCTCTGGAAACACCATATATTTT. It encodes CASSLMGGSGNTIYF.